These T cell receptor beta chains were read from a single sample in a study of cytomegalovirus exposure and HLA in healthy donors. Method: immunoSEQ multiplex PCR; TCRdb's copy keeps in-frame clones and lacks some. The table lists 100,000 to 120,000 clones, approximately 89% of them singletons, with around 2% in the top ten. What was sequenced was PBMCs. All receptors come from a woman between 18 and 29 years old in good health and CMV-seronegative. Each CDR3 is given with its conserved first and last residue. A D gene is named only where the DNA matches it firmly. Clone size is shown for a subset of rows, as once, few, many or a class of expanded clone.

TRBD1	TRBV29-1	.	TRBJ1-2	TGCAGCGTTGCAACCGAGGGGGCGAGCTATGGCTACACCTTC	CSVATEGASYGYTF
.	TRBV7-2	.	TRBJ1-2	TGTGCCAGCAGCTTAGAGTCAGCAGGCCCCTATGGCTACACCTTC	CASSLESAGPYGYTF
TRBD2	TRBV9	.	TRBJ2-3	TGTGCCAGCAGCGTAGGGACCGGGACTAAGTTCACAGATACGCAGTATTTT	CASSVGTGTKFTDTQYF
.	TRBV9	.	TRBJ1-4	TGTGCCAGCAGCGTAGAGGGGGGGTCTAATGAAAAACTGTTTTTT	CASSVEGGSNEKLFF
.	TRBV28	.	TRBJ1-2	TGTGCCAGCAGCTCTGAGGGAGGGGGCTATGGCTACACCTTC	CASSSEGGGYGYTF
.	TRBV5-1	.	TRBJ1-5	TGCGCCAGCAGCTTGTGGGGGGATAGCAATCAGCCCCAGCATTTT	CASSLWGDSNQPQHF
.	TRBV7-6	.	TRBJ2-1	TGTGCCAGCAGCTTAGACGAATGGAGCGGCGGGCAGAGGAATGAGCAGTTCTTC	CASSLDEWSGGQRNEQFF
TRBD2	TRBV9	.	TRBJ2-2	TGTGCCAGCAGCCCGACTAGCGGGAGGGCCGGGGAGCTGTTTTTT	CASSPTSGRAGELFF
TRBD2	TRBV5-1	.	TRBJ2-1	TGCGCCAGCAGCTTGGTGGGACTAGCGGGAGGGAGCTCCTACAATGAGCAGTTCTTC	CASSLVGLAGGSSYNEQFF
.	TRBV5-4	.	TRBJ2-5	TGTGCCAGCAGCCTCCCAGGATTCCAAGAGACCCAGTACTTC	CASSLPGFQETQYF
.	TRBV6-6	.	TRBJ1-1	TGTGCCAGCAGTTACCGGGAGGGGGACACTGAAGCTTTCTTT	CASSYREGDTEAFF
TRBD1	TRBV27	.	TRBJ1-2	TGTGCCAGCAGTTTATCGGAGGGGGCGTCGAACTATGGCTACACCTTC	CASSLSEGASNYGYTF
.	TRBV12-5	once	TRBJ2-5	TGTGCTAGTGGTTTGGCAGAACAAGAGACCCAGTACTTC	CASGLAEQETQYF
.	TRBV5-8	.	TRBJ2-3	TGTGCCAGCAGCTTGGAGGATAGGGGTTATGATACGCAGTATTTT	CASSLEDRGYDTQYF
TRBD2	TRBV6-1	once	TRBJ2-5	TGTGCCAGCGGACTAGCGGGGGAGGCAGAGACCCAGTACTTC	CASGLAGEAETQYF
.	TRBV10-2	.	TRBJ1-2	TGCGCCAGCAGTGTCTTCGGGTTAGCTAACTATGGCTACACCTTC	CASSVFGLANYGYTF
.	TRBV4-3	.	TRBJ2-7	TGCGCCAGCAGCCAAGAGGTTTCCCCGTCATTACTGACTTTAGAGCAGTACTTC	CASSQEVSPSLLTLEQYF
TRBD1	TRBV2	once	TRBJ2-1	TGTGCCAGCAGTGAATCCAGGACAGGGGGCCGTGACAATGAGCAGTTCTTC	CASSESRTGGRDNEQFF
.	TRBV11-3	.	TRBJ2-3	TGTGCCAGCAGCTTAGATGGAACCAGGGATACGCAGTATTTT	CASSLDGTRDTQYF
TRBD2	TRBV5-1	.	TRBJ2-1	TGCGCCAGCAGGCTAGTAGCGGGGGGGCCGTTGAATGAGCAGTTCTTC	CASRLVAGGPLNEQFF
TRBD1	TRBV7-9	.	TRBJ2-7	TGTGCCAGCAGCCCACGACAGGGGGACTACGAGCAGTACTTC	CASSPRQGDYEQYF
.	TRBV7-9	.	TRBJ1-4	TGTGCCAGCAGCTTAGGGAGGGACCATGAAAAACTGTTTTTT	CASSLGRDHEKLFF
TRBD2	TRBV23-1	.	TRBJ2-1	TGCGCCAGCAACCAACTAGCGGGAGAGGAGCAGTTCTTC	CASNQLAGEEQFF
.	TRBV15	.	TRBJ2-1	TGTGCCACCAGCAGAGAGCGAATCCATGAGCAGTTCTTC	CATSRERIHEQFF
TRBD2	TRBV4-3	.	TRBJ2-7	TGCGCCAGCAGCCAAGCAGGACTAGCGGGGGCTGAGCAGTACTTC	CASSQAGLAGAEQYF
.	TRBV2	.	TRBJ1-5	TGTGCCAGCAGTGACCCAGGGGAACTTCTATATCAGCCCCAGCATTTT	CASSDPGELLYQPQHF
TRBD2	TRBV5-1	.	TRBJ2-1	TGCGCCAGCAGCCGTACCTCCGGGACTAGTAATGAGCAGTTCTTC	CASSRTSGTSNEQFF
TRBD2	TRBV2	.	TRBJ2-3	TGTGCCACTCCGGGGACTAGCGGGAGTTTGACAGATACGCAGTATTTT	CATPGTSGSLTDTQYF
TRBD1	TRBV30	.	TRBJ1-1	TGTGCCTGGACCCAGGGGGGGAACACTGAAGCTTTCTTT	CAWTQGGNTEAFF
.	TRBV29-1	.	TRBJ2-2	TGCAGCGTTGGGCTCTTCTCGAACACCGGGGAGCTGTTTTTT	CSVGLFSNTGELFF
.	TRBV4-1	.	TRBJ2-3	TGCGCCAGCAGATGGAAGGGGGAGACAGACACAGATACGCAGTATTTT	CASRWKGETDTDTQYF
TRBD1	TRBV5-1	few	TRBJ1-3	TGCGCCAGCAGCCGAACAGGGGGCGTAGATGGAAACACCATATATTTT	CASSRTGGVDGNTIYF
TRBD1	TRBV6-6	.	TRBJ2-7	TGTGCCAGCAGGGAGGACTCGACAGGGGGCTACCACGAGCAGTACTTC	CASREDSTGGYHEQYF
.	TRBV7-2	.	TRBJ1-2	TGTGCCAGCAGCGGGGGGGCTTATAACTATGGCTACACCTTC	CASSGGAYNYGYTF
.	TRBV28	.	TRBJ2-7	TGTGCCAGCAGTTTTGTGGTCAGTAACGACGAGCAGTACTTC	CASSFVVSNDEQYF
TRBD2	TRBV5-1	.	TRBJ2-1	TGCGCCAGCAGCCAGGCGGTCAGGGAGGGTGAGCAGTTCTTC	CASSQAVREGEQFF
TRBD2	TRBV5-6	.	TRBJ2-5	TGTGCCAGCAGCAACAGCGGGGGAGTCCAAGAGACCCAGTACTTC	CASSNSGGVQETQYF
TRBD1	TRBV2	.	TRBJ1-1	TGTGCCAGCAGCACAGGGGGGAACACTGAAGCTTTCTTT	CASSTGGNTEAFF
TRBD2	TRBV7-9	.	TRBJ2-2	TGTGCCAGCAGCTTTCGGACTAGCGGGAGCGGCGGGGAGCTGTTTTTT	CASSFRTSGSGGELFF
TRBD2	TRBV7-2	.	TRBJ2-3	TGTGCCAGCAGCTCTACTAGCGGGAGGCCCACAGATACGCAGTATTTT	CASSSTSGRPTDTQYF
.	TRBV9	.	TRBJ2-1	TGTGCCAGCAGCGCAGGGGCGGACTCCTACAATGAGCAGTTCTTC	CASSAGADSYNEQFF
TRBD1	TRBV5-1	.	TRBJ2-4	TGCGCCAGCAGCTGGGGGACAGGGCAAAACATTCAGTACTTC	CASSWGTGQNIQYF
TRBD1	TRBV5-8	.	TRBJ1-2	TGTGCCAGCAGCGACAGGGCGACGAACTATGGCTACACCTTC	CASSDRATNYGYTF
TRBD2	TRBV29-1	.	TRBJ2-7	TGCAGCGTTACTAGCGGGGGTATACTCGAGCAGTACTTC	CSVTSGGILEQYF
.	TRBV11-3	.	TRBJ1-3	TGTGCCAGCAGCTTAGGCCCAGGCGGAAACACCATATATTTT	CASSLGPGGNTIYF
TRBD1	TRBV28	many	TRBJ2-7	TGTGCCAGCAGTCCCTGGGACAGGGTCTACGAGCAGTACTTC	CASSPWDRVYEQYF
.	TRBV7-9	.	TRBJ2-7	TGTGCCAGCAGCGGCAGGGGTAGCACGTACGAGCAGTACTTC	CASSGRGSTYEQYF
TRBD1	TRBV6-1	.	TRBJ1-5	TGTGCCAGCAGTGACGGGACAGTATCACCTAGTCAGCCCCAGCATTTT	CASSDGTVSPSQPQHF
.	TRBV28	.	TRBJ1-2	TGTGCCAGCAGTTTACACCCCCCGGGCAGGGCCTATGGCTACACCTTC	CASSLHPPGRAYGYTF
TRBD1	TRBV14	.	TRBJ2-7	TGTGCCAGCAGCCAAGATAGTGGGACAGGGGATAACGAGCAGTACTTC	CASSQDSGTGDNEQYF
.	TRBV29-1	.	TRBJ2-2	TGCAGCGTTTTCCTAGCGAACACCGGGGAGCTGTTTTTT	CSVFLANTGELFF